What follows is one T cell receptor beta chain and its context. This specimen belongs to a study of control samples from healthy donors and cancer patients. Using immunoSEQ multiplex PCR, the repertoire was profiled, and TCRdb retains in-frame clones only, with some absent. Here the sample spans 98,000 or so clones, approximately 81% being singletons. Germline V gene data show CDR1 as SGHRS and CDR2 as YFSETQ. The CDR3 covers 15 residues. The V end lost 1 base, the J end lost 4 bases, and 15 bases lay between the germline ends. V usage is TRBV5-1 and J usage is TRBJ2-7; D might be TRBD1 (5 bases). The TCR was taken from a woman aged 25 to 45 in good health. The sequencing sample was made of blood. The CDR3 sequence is CASSLSRNPGYEQYF. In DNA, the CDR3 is TGCGCCAGCAGCTTGTCCAGAAACCCAGGGTACGAGCAGTACTTC.